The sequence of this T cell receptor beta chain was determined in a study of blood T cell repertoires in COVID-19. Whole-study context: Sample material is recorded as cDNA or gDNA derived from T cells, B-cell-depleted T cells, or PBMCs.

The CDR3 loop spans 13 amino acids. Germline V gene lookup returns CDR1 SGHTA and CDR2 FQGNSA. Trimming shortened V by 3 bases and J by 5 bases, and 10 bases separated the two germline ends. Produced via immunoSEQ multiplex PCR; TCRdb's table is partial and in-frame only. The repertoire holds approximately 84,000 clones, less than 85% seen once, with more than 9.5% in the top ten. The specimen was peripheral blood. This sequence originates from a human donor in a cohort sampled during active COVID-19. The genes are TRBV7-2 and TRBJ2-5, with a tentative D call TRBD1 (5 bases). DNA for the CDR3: TGTGCCAGCAGCTTCAACAGGTTGGAGACCCAGTACTTC. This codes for CASSFNRLETQYF.